The subject of this entry is one TCR beta chain. Profiled with immunoSEQ multiplex PCR; TCRdb holds only in-frame clones, not every one. The sample comprises tens of thousands of clones, about four fifths of which are singletons, and 20% to 25% rests with the top ten. The data derive from a study of blood T cell repertoires in COVID-19. This CDR3 region has 14 residues. With 4 bases removed from V and 0 bases from J, the gap between germline ends came to 9 bases. Germline CDR1 is KGHSH and CDR2 is LQKENI. The clonotype comes from a woman aged 65 to 85 with acute or convalescent COVID-19. Sequencing was done on a sample of peripheral blood. The rearrangement joins TRBV18 to TRBJ1-1; D unclear. CDR3 in amino acids: CASSLDSLNTEAFF. For the CDR3, the DNA is TGTGCCAGCTCACTTGACTCTTTGAACACTGAAGCTTTCTTT.